One and the same sample provided the 18 T cell receptor beta chains below, sequenced in a study of cytomegalovirus exposure and HLA in healthy donors. Amplification used 60 Vbeta primers and 13 Jbeta primers. Sequencing used immunoSEQ multiplex PCR; TCRdb keeps in-frame clones, though not all of them. The repertoire holds under 70,000 clones, with 70% as singletons. The sequencing input was PBMCs. Receptor source: a woman aged 55-70 years in good health and CMV-seropositive.

The gene calls are TRBV9 and TRBJ2-5; D may be TRBD2 (6 bases). Germline CDR1 reads SGDLS; CDR2 reads YYNGEE. V dropped 7 bases and J dropped 3 bases, with 13 bases sitting between them. The CDR3 consists of 13 residues. CDR3 DNA sequence: TGTGCCAGCGGTCGGGGGAATGAAGAGACCCAGTACTTC. Its translation: CASGRGNEETQYF. Together with reference TRBV9 and TRBJ2-5, the CDR3 gives the full variable domain: DSGVTQTPKHLITATGQRVTLRCSPRSGDLSVYWYQQSLDQGLQFLIQYYNGEERAKGNILERFSAQQFPDLHSELNLSSLELGDSALYFCASGRGNEETQYFGPGTRLLVL.

The chain uses TRBV2 and TRBJ1-3; D might be TRBD1 (5 bases). The CDR3 is made up of 13 amino acids. Trimming pared 11 bases from V and 4 bases from J, leaving 15 bases between. Germline assignment: CDR1 SNHLY and CDR2 FYNNEI. The CDR3 here is CARPGVGGNTIYF. CDR3 bases: TGTGCCCGGCCGGGGGTCGGAGGAAACACCATATATTTT.

The gene calls are TRBV6-6 and TRBJ1-4; maybe TRBD1 (6 bases). The length of the CDR3 is 16 residues. Trimming left V 6 bases short and J 2 bases short, with 16 bases between. Germline V gene sequence: CDR1 MNHNY, CDR2 SVGAGI (reference sequence). The CDR3 reads CASSHPQGSTNEKLFF. CDR3 nucleotide sequence: TGTGCCAGCAGCCACCCACAGGGATCGACTAATGAAAAACTGTTTTTT.

This sequence joins TRBV7-2 and TRBJ2-7; D is possibly TRBD2 (5 bases). The CDR3 spans 16 residues. Trimming stripped 1 base from V and 0 bases from J, with 13 bases between. CDR1 is SGHTA, CDR2 FQGNSA, per germline. This CDR3 is CASSLGGAGPSYEQYF. The CDR3 DNA sequence: TGTGCCAGCAGCTTAGGGGGAGCAGGACCCTCCTACGAGCAGTACTTC.

The chain joins TRBV7-2 to TRBJ2-5; D is perhaps TRBD2 (6 bases). The germline CDR1 and CDR2 sequences are SGHTA and FQGNSA. CDR3 length: 12 residues. V was pared by 4 bases and J by 5 bases, with 8 bases between. CDR3 in amino acids: CASSSLAETQYF. Written as DNA, the CDR3 is TGTGCCAGCAGCTCGCTAGCGGAGACCCAGTACTTC.

V is TRBV4-2 and J is TRBJ2-2, with a weak D call TRBD2 (5 bases). This CDR3 is 14 amino acids long. The ends were cut back, 7 bases at V and 0 bases at J, with 9 bases in the middle. Germline assignment: CDR1 LGHNA and CDR2 YNFKEQ. The CDR3 reads CASTRASNTGELFF. Here the CDR3 DNA reads TGTGCCAGCACGCGGGCCTCGAACACCGGGGAGCTGTTTTTT.

The sample holds a few counts of this clone. The rearrangement uses TRBV27 and TRBJ2-5; D unclear. The CDR3 runs 16 residues. Germline V gene sequence: CDR1 MNHEY, CDR2 SMNVEV (reference sequence). Trimming removed 5 bases from V and 1 base from J, with 17 bases in between. CDR3 protein: CASSPQPVGVQETQYF. Written as DNA, the CDR3 is TGTGCCAGCAGTCCCCAGCCCGTTGGAGTCCAAGAGACCCAGTACTTC.

The rearrangement joins TRBV9 to TRBJ2-5, with D maybe TRBD1 (6 bases). From germline, CDR1 is SGDLS and CDR2 YYNGEE. V was shortened by 4 bases and J by 4 bases, with 20 bases between the two germline ends. This CDR3 contains 16 residues. CDR3 sequence: CASSQSPTGSAETQYF. The CDR3 DNA follows: TGTGCCAGCAGCCAGAGCCCCACAGGGTCGGCAGAGACCCAGTACTTC.

The J gene is TRBJ1-4, the V gene TRBV6-6, with 7 bases matching TRBD1. The CDR3 is 16 amino acids. The germline V gene encodes CDR1 MNHNY and CDR2 SVGAGI (reference sequence). J was trimmed by 4 bases and V by 0 bases; bases with no gene match: 5. Here the CDR3 reads CASSYSGTANNEKLFF. CDR3 sequence (DNA): TGTGCCAGCAGTTACTCCGGGACAGCCAATAATGAAAAACTGTTTTTT.

This chain joins TRBV2 and TRBJ2-1; D is unresolved. V shed 4 bases and J shed 4 bases, with 14 bases lying between them. There are 15 residues in the CDR3. Per the germline V gene, CDR1 is SNHLY and CDR2 is FYNNEI. The DNA for the CDR3 is TGTGCCAGCAGTGCGGGTAGTACCACATACAATGAGCAGTTCTTC. Its protein product is CASSAGSTTYNEQFF.

V and J are TRBV6-5 and TRBJ1-1; 7 positions match TRBD1. Trimming removed 5 bases from V and 10 bases from J; junction bases left unmatched: 10. Germline assignment: CDR1 MNHEY and CDR2 SVGAGI. This CDR3 has 13 amino acids. This chain's CDR3 is CASSATGVRGAFF. The CDR3 DNA sequence: TGTGCCAGCAGTGCAACAGGGGTAAGAGGAGCTTTCTTT.

The V call is TRBV29-1, the J call TRBJ2-6; no reliable D call. The CDR3 is 16 amino acids. Germline V CDR1 and CDR2: SQVTM, ANQGSEA. Trimming pared 2 bases from V and 0 bases from J, leaving 11 bases between. CDR3 bases: TGCAGCGTTGAATCCCAGGTCGGCTCTGGGGCCAACGTCCTGACTTTC. It translates to CSVESQVGSGANVLTF.

This clone was counted a few times. The rearrangement links TRBV30 to TRBJ2-7, with D possibly being TRBD1 (5 bases). CDR1 and CDR2 from the germline V gene are GTSNPN and SVGIG (reference sequence). The CDR3 extends over 12 amino acids. V was pared by 4 bases and J by 2 bases, with 9 bases between. The CDR3 DNA reads TGTGCCTGGATGGACAATGCCTACGAGCAGTACTTC. Translated, it gives CAWMDNAYEQYF.

This chain connects TRBV5-3 to TRBJ1-4; 7 bases match TRBD1. TRBV5-3 is recorded as an ORF, its role being uncertain. CDR3 length equals 19 residues. J lost 0 bases, V lost 5 bases, and 16 bases had no gene match. The CDR3 coding sequence is TGTGCCAGAAGTACTGATGACAGGGAAGAAGGTGCAACTAATGAAAAACTGTTTTTT. Residues: CARSTDDREEGATNEKLFF.

The chain carries TRBV27 and TRBJ2-2, with 7 bases that match TRBD1. Looked up from germline, CDR1 is MNHEY and CDR2 is SMNVEV (reference sequence). The CDR3 is 15 residues long. With 5 bases clipped from V and 6 bases from J, the junction kept 9 bases outside the gene matches. This CDR3 is CASSPGQPRAGELFF. For the CDR3, the DNA is TGTGCCAGCAGTCCGGGACAGCCACGTGCCGGGGAGCTGTTTTTT.

The chain joins TRBV29-1 to TRBJ1-1; no definite D call. Trimming cost V 6 bases and J 1 base, with 15 bases left between them. This CDR3 is built from 14 residues. Germline values: CDR1 SQVTM, CDR2 ANQGSEA. Here the CDR3 reads CSVGVPGGNTEAFF. The CDR3 nucleotides read TGCAGCGTGGGTGTGCCTGGCGGGAACACTGAAGCTTTCTTT.

This clone was seen only a few times. This chain joins TRBV29-1 and TRBJ2-1, with D maybe TRBD1 (5 bases). CDR3 length: 12 residues. The germline CDR1 and CDR2 sequences are SQVTM and ANQGSEA. In DNA, the CDR3 is TGCGGATCTTCAGGGTCCGTCAATGAGCAGTTCTTC. Its translation is CGSSGSVNEQFF.

The V gene is TRBV6-5, the J gene TRBJ2-6; D call uncertain. Germline V CDR1 and CDR2: MNHEY, SVGAGI. This CDR3 spans 15 amino acids. Deletions cut 7 bases from V and 4 bases from J, with 14 bases between. The CDR3 coding sequence is TGTGCCAGCATGGGTATGCCCAGGGGGGCCAACGTCCTGACTTTC. As protein: CASMGMPRGANVLTF.